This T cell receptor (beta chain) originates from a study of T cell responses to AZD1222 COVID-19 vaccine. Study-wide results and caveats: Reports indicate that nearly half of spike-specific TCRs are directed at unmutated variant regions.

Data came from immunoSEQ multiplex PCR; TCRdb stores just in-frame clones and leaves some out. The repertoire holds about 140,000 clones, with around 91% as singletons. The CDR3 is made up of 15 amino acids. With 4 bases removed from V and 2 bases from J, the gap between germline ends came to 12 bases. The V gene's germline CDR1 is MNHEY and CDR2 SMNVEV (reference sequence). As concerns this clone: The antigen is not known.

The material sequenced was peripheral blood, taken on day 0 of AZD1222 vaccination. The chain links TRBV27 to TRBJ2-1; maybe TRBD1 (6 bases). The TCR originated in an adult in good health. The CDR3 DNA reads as TGTGCCAGCAGTTCCCGGGACAAGACCTACAATGAGCAGTTCTTC. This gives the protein CASSSRDKTYNEQFF.